The 24 T cell receptor beta chains below were found in one sample sequenced in a study of a mutant IDH1 vaccine in newly diagnosed glioma. Only in-frame clones appear in the TCRdb table, and some are missing; sequencing was by immunoSEQ multiplex PCR. Here the sample spans around 50,000 clones, 80% to 85% being singletons. The time point was: week 35, safety follow-up. It was 300 ug of mutant IDH1 20-mer peptide that made up each vaccine dose, given with topical imiquimod. The antigens for these receptors are not known. The specimen comprised PBMCs, sampled from a glioma patient whose treatment included an IDH1 peptide vaccine. The receptors were gathered from a woman aged 18-30 years with glioma.

The V gene is TRBV9, the J gene TRBJ1-2; D gene unclear. Germline CDR1 and CDR2: SGDLS and YYNGEE. Trimming cost V 4 bases and J 8 bases, with 15 bases left between them. The CDR3 is made up of 13 amino acids. The DNA of the CDR3 is TGTGCCAGCAGCCCGGCCGGAAGGGAGGGCTACACCTTC. Translating it yields CASSPAGREGYTF. The entire variable domain, with the rest obtained from reference TRBV9 and TRBJ1-2, is as follows: DSGVTQTPKHLITATGQRVTLRCSPRSGDLSVYWYQQSLDQGLQFLIQYYNGEERAKGNILERFSAQQFPDLHSELNLSSLELGDSALYFCASSPAGREGYTFGSGTRLTVV.

The chain carries TRBV6-5 and TRBJ1-2; 10 nucleotides agree with TRBD1. CDR1 and CDR2 from the germline V gene are MNHEY and SVGAGI. There are 15 residues in the CDR3. Trimming took 5 bases from V and 4 from J; bases not matched to a gene: 7. The CDR3 loop is CASSPRTGGIYGYTF. DNA of the CDR3: TGTGCCAGCAGTCCCCGGACAGGGGGAATCTATGGCTACACCTTC.

The V call is TRBV4-1, the J call TRBJ2-1; TRBD2 is a possible D gene (6 bases). Germline CDR1 is MGHRA and CDR2 is YSYEKL. The CDR3 is 12 residues long. V gave up 1 base and J gave up 13 bases, with 11 bases separating them. The CDR3 DNA is TGCGCCAGCAGCCAAGGTCGGCGGGAACAGTTCTTC. This gives the protein CASSQGRREQFF.

V gene TRBV14 combines with J gene TRBJ2-1, with unresolved D. The germline V gene has CDR1 SGHDN and CDR2 FVKESK. The CDR3 loop spans 16 amino acids. V was cut by 0 bases and J by 7 bases, with 16 bases left in between. The CDR3 DNA follows: TGTGCCAGCAGCCAAGATCTGTCCTTAGCTGGGAATGAGCAGTTCTTC. It codes for CASSQDLSLAGNEQFF.

The V and J genes are TRBV29-1 and TRBJ2-7, with 10 bases lining up with TRBD2. With V trimmed by 4 bases and J by 7 bases, 7 bases remained unmatched. Germline CDR1 is SQVTM and CDR2 is ANQGSEA. This CDR3 is 13 amino acids long. As DNA, the CDR3 is TGCAGCGTTGCCCGATCACTAGCGGGGGAGCAGTACTTC. It translates to CSVARSLAGEQYF.

V gene TRBV30 combines with J gene TRBJ2-1; TRBD1 aligns across 8 bases. Trimming took 0 bases from V and 5 from J; bases not matched to a gene: 9. Germline assignment: CDR1 GTSNPN and CDR2 SVGIG (reference sequence). The CDR3 length is 16 residues. CDR3 residues: CAWSVPGGSIHNEQFF. The DNA of the CDR3 is TGTGCCTGGAGTGTACCAGGGGGCTCTATCCACAATGAGCAGTTCTTC.

The rearrangement joins TRBV6-4 to TRBJ1-6, with unresolved D. The CDR3 covers 13 residues. V lost 3 bases and J 9 bases, leaving 9 bases between the germline ends. Germline CDR1 and CDR2: MRHNA and SNTAGT. The CDR3, as DNA: TGTGCCAGCAGTGAGCTTTCGGGTTCACCCCTCCACTTT. Translated: CASSELSGSPLHF.

This rearrangement joins TRBV6-5 to TRBJ2-2; tentatively, D is TRBD1 (6 bases). Trimming removed 2 bases from V and 5 bases from J, with 15 bases in between. The CDR3 covers 16 residues. The V gene's germline CDR1 is MNHEY and CDR2 SVGAGI. CDR3 protein: CASSYDRDTPTGELFF. The CDR3 DNA is TGTGCCAGCAGTTACGATAGGGACACTCCAACCGGGGAGCTGTTTTTT.

This clone was recorded a few times. This chain uses TRBV19 with TRBJ2-2; unclear D gene. Trimming cost V 9 bases and J 1 base, with 3 bases left between them. The CDR3 has 11 residues. Germline-derived CDR1 and CDR2 are LNHDA and SQIVND (reference sequence). The CDR3 here is CASGNTGELFF. As DNA, the CDR3 is TGTGCCAGCGGGAACACCGGGGAGCTGTTTTTT.

The sample holds one count of this clone. This chain joins TRBV6-1 and TRBJ2-1; the D is unclear. Per the germline V gene, CDR1 is MNHNS and CDR2 is SASEGT. The CDR3 extends over 13 amino acids. The germline V and J ends were trimmed by 2 bases and 6 bases, with 8 bases remaining between them. In nucleotides, the CDR3 is TGTGCCAGCAGTGAAACCGAAACCAATGAGCAGTTCTTC. Its protein is CASSETETNEQFF.

The CDR3 sequence is CASSEQGAGIGYTF. CDR3 DNA: TGTGCCAGCAGTGAACAGGGGGCAGGAATTGGCTACACCTTC. The chain employs TRBV6-1 and TRBJ1-2; the match to TRBD1 covers 8 bases. Per germline, CDR1 MNHNS and CDR2 SASEGT. V lost 2 bases and J lost 7; bases outside the gene matches: 6. The CDR3 has 14 amino acids.

Here the CDR3 DNA reads TGCAGCGTTGCCGCCTCTAACTATGGCTACACCTTC. It is translated as CSVAASNYGYTF. The rearrangement joins TRBV29-1 to TRBJ1-2; D uncertain. The CDR3 contains 12 residues. V was trimmed by 4 bases and J by 0 bases, leaving 6 bases between them. CDR1 is SQVTM, CDR2 ANQGSEA, per germline. Supplemented by reference TRBV29-1 and TRBJ1-2, the full variable domain reads SAVISQKPSRDICQRGTSLTIQCQVDSQVTMMFWYRQQPGQSLTLIATANQGSEATYESGFVIDKFPISRPNLTFSTLTVSNMSPEDSSIYLCSVAASNYGYTFGSGTRLTVV.

This clone was found once. The V gene is TRBV5-1, the J gene TRBJ1-5, with 10 positions matching TRBD1. Germline CDR1 is SGHRS and CDR2 is YFSETQ. V lost 4 bases to trimming and J lost 6 bases; unmatched junction nucleotides: 4. The CDR3 is made up of 14 amino acids. The CDR3 DNA reads as TGCGCCAGCAGCAAGACAGGGGGCGGTCAGCCCCAGCATTTT. Its protein product is CASSKTGGGQPQHF.

The chain uses TRBV10-3 and TRBJ2-7; a weak D match, TRBD2 (6 bases). The CDR3 covers 13 residues. V lost 6 bases, J lost 11 bases, and 20 bases lay in between. The V gene's germline CDR1 is ENHRY and CDR2 SYGVKD. The CDR3 sequence is CAISRDLLTRKYF. CDR3 bases: TGTGCCATCAGCCGGGACTTACTGACTAGAAAGTACTTC.

This chain uses TRBV11-2 with TRBJ1-3; TRBD1 might be the D (6 bases). Trimming left V 0 bases short and J 4 bases short, with 16 bases between. This CDR3 spans 17 amino acids. CDR1 and CDR2 (germline): SGHAT, FQNNGV. CDR3 amino acids: CASSLEGGLVRGNTIYF. The CDR3, as DNA: TGTGCCAGCAGCTTAGAGGGGGGCCTTGTTCGGGGAAACACCATATATTTT.

This chain joins TRBV4-3 and TRBJ2-3; D remains unclear. Trimming removed 0 bases from V and 5 bases from J, with 12 bases in between. From germline, CDR1 is LGHNA and CDR2 YSLEER. The CDR3 contains 15 residues. The CDR3 DNA follows: TGCGCCAGCAGCCAAGATCCCGGTGGGGTAGATACGCAGTATTTT. This gives the protein CASSQDPGGVDTQYF.

The gene calls are TRBV7-9 and TRBJ2-3, with D hard to call. The germline V gene encodes CDR1 SEHNR and CDR2 FQNEAQ (reference sequence). The CDR3 sequence is 11 residues long. Trimming removed 8 bases from V and 3 bases from J, with 6 bases in between. As DNA, the CDR3 is TGTGCCAGCGTCCGGACAGATACGCAGTATTTT. Protein sequence: CASVRTDTQYF.

The chain couples TRBV4-3 to TRBJ2-2; D might be TRBD1 (5 bases). The CDR3 sequence is 15 residues long. CDR1 and CDR2 from the germline V gene are LGHNA and YSLEER. The V and J ends lost 0 bases and 4 bases respectively, with 9 bases between them. The CDR3 DNA follows: TGCGCCAGCAGCCAAGATGACAGACCCACCGGGGAGCTGTTTTTT. This translates into CASSQDDRPTGELFF.

The V and J genes are TRBV5-4 and TRBJ2-7; D is possibly TRBD2 (5 bases). The CDR3 loop spans 12 amino acids. Germline values: CDR1 SGHNT, CDR2 YYREEE (reference sequence). V dropped 3 bases and J dropped 3 bases, with 7 bases sitting between them. CDR3 amino acids: CASSWGDYEQYF. The CDR3 DNA follows: TGTGCCAGCAGCTGGGGAGACTACGAGCAGTACTTC.

The V and J genes are TRBV13 and TRBJ2-3, with 8 bases that match TRBD2. CDR1 and CDR2 (germline): PRHDT, FYEKMQ (reference sequence). The CDR3 totals 16 residues. The V gene end was trimmed by 5 bases and the J gene end by 5 bases; junction bases not matched to a gene: 12. CDR3 residues: CASSRGSGRRGDTQYF. The CDR3 nucleotides are TGTGCCAGCAGCCGTGGAAGCGGGAGAAGGGGAGATACGCAGTATTTT.

DNA for the CDR3: TGTGCCAGCAGCTTCCCTCCTCTACTCGAGCAGTACTTC. Translation gives CASSFPPLLEQYF. The V gene is TRBV11-3, the J gene TRBJ2-7; D is uncertain. V lost 3 bases and J lost 6, with 12 bases in between. CDR1 SGHNT and CDR2 YENEEA come from the germline V gene. The CDR3 has 13 amino acids.

The chain employs TRBV9 and TRBJ2-5; TRBD1 is a possible D gene (6 bases). CDR3 size: 15 residues. V was pared by 4 bases and J by 5 bases, with 18 bases between. Germline values: CDR1 SGDLS, CDR2 YYNGEE. The CDR3 sequence: CASSSWDMGPETQYF. The CDR3 bases are TGTGCCAGCAGCTCCTGGGACATGGGGCCGGAGACCCAGTACTTC.

The chain recombines TRBV4-2 with TRBJ2-7, with 9 bases matching TRBD2. Per germline, CDR1 LGHNA and CDR2 YNFKEQ. The CDR3 extends over 15 amino acids. The ends lost 2 bases at V and 5 bases at J; junction bases unmatched: 7. CDR3 region: CASSQLSGSQDEQYF. Here the CDR3 DNA reads TGTGCCAGCAGCCAACTTAGCGGGAGCCAAGACGAGCAGTACTTC.

The chain links TRBV18 to TRBJ2-5, with 7 bases aligning to TRBD1. Trimming removed 0 bases from V and 2 bases from J; junction bases left unmatched: 0. Looked up from germline, CDR1 is KGHSH and CDR2 is LQKENI. This CDR3 contains 14 residues. The CDR3 protein is CASSPPTGQETQYF. CDR3 coding DNA: TGTGCCAGCTCACCACCGACAGGGCAAGAGACCCAGTACTTC.